One and the same sample provided the 18 T cell receptor beta chains below, sequenced in a study of graft-versus-host responses after intestinal transplantation (dated by TCRdb to 2020 to 2023). Their target antigens are unknown. Receptor libraries were prepared by the immunoSEQ multiplex PCR assay. Here the immuneACCESS table is served through TCRdb, limited to in-frame sequences with V and J called. Missing clones are a known gap in these copies; in checked studies unresolved V genes cover under half, and the rest lacks a known reason. The sample table shows tens of thousands of clones, and roughly 89% are seen once. The ten largest clones take up about 0.1% of the sample. The meaning of the sample's time point label: cells obtained before transplantation from donor or recipient. This material consisted of unstimulated CD4+ T cells sorted from spleen or lymph node cells, taken before intestinal transplant. Every receptor here comes from a human donor who received an intestinal transplant.

For this clone: Other DNA sequences in the same sample also yield this CDR3. This chain uses TRBV19 with TRBJ2-3; TRBD2 agrees at 14 bases. The CDR3 contains 16 residues. Germline V gives CDR1 LNHDA, CDR2 SQIVND (reference sequence). The ends lost 5 bases at V and 3 bases at J; junction bases unmatched: 4. The CDR3 nucleotides are TGTGCCAGTAGTGCCAGACTAGCGGGGGGGACAGATACGCAGTATTTT. Amino acid sequence: CASSARLAGGTDTQYF.

The chain links TRBV6-1 to TRBJ1-4; D may be TRBD1 (5 bases). The germline gives CDR1 MNHNS, CDR2 SASEGT. The CDR3 has 11 amino acids. Trimming removed 1 base at V and 15 bases at J, with 9 bases between. The CDR3 nucleotides read TGTGCCAGCAGTGAAGGATGGGGCATGTTTTTT. Translated, it gives CASSEGWGMFF.

This clone came up once. This sequence joins TRBV7-9 and TRBJ1-4; TRBD1 aligns across 9 bases. CDR1 is SEHNR and CDR2 is FQNEAQ in the germline V gene (reference sequence). This CDR3 comprises 17 residues. V trimming: 0 bases; J trimming: 7 bases; junction bases outside the gene matches: 9. CDR3 in DNA: TGTGCCAGCAGCTTAGCGTTTCGGGGACAGGGAAGTGAAAAACTGTTTTTT. Encoded protein: CASSLAFRGQGSEKLFF.

The chain employs TRBV5-6 and TRBJ1-2, with 12 bases that match TRBD1. Germline loops: CDR1 SGHDT, CDR2 YYEEEE. CDR3 length equals 14 residues. V dropped 4 bases and J dropped 8; count of bases not matched to a gene: 6. In DNA, the CDR3 is TGTGCCAGCAGCCCGGGACAGGGGGCGGGAGGCTACACCTTC. This codes for CASSPGQGAGGYTF.

This chain links TRBV2 with TRBJ1-5, with D possibly being TRBD1 (5 bases). The CDR3 is 14 residues long. V was trimmed by 3 bases and J by 2 bases, leaving 8 bases between them. Looked up from germline, CDR1 is SNHLY and CDR2 is FYNNEI. The CDR3 is CASSDLGGNQPQHF. In DNA form, the CDR3 reads TGTGCCAGCAGTGACCTAGGGGGCAATCAGCCCCAGCATTTT. Full variable domain (outside the CDR3, taken from reference TRBV2 and TRBJ1-5): EPEVTQTPSHQVTQMGQEVILRCVPISNHLYFYWYRQILGQKVEFLVSFYNNEISEKSEIFDDQFSVERPDGSNFTLKIRSTKLEDSAMYFCASSDLGGNQPQHFGDGTRLSIL.

The table lists this clone with a few counts. This chain links TRBV10-2 with TRBJ1-6, with D maybe TRBD1 (6 bases). This CDR3 is 13 amino acids long. Trimming took off 10 bases at V and 8 bases at J, with 15 bases between the two ends. Germline CDR1 and CDR2: WSHSY and SAAADI. CDR3 sequence (DNA): TGCGCCAACAGGGATCGGGAGTATTCACCCCTCCACTTT. Its translation is CANRDREYSPLHF.

The chain joins TRBV29-1 to TRBJ2-7, with TRBD2 identical over 8 bases. CDR1 SQVTM and CDR2 ANQGSEA come from the germline V gene. The CDR3 is 12 amino acids. Germline trimming cut 4 bases from V and 9 bases from J; bases unmatched to any gene: 8. CDR3 sequence reads: CSVVSGTTGQYF. The DNA for the CDR3 is TGCAGCGTTGTTAGCGGGACTACGGGGCAGTACTTC.

This chain uses TRBV5-1 with TRBJ2-4; 7 bases are shared with TRBD1. Trimming removed 2 bases from V and 3 bases from J; junction bases left unmatched: 11. The CDR3 has 17 residues. The germline CDR1 and CDR2 sequences are SGHRS and YFSETQ. In nucleotides, the CDR3 is TGCGCCAGCAGCTTACGACAGGGCAGTTTAGACAAAAACATTCAGTACTTC. This encodes CASSLRQGSLDKNIQYF.

The chain is built from TRBV9 and TRBJ1-4, with D tentatively TRBD1 (5 bases). Between the trimmed V and J ends, which lost 2 bases and 4 bases, there was a span of 12 bases. Germline assignment: CDR1 SGDLS and CDR2 YYNGEE. The CDR3 length is 15 residues. CDR3 sequence (DNA): TGTGCCAGCAGCGTGGGTGGGGCTTTTAATGAAAAACTGTTTTTT. Translated, it gives CASSVGGAFNEKLFF.

The chain employs TRBV5-1 and TRBJ2-3; TRBD2 matches at 8 bases. The CDR3 sequence is 15 residues long. V trimming: 0 bases; J trimming: 6 bases; junction bases outside the gene matches: 6. Germline lookup yields CDR1 SGHRS and CDR2 YFSETQ. The CDR3 coding sequence is TGCGCCAGCAGCTTGGATCTAGCGGGCAGGGATACGCAGTATTTT. Its translation: CASSLDLAGRDTQYF.

This chain connects TRBV15 to TRBJ2-5; TRBD2 matches 9 bases. V shed 0 bases, J shed 2 bases, and the junction held 1 base outside the gene matches. Germline V gives CDR1 LNHNV, CDR2 YYDKDF (reference sequence). The CDR3 has 15 residues. The CDR3 sequence is CATSRDSGSQETQYF. CDR3 sequence (DNA): TGTGCCACCAGCAGAGATAGCGGGAGTCAAGAGACCCAGTACTTC.

This chain uses TRBV11-3 with TRBJ2-6; possibly TRBD1 for D (5 bases). Germline-derived CDR1 and CDR2 are SGHNT and YENEEA. The CDR3 covers 16 residues. The ends were cut back, 0 bases at V and 2 bases at J, with 8 bases in the middle. CDR3 residues: CASSLDRVTGANVLTF. The CDR3 DNA reads TGTGCCAGCAGCTTAGACAGGGTGACTGGGGCCAACGTCCTGACTTTC.

This clone was detected only a few times. The genes are TRBV2 and TRBJ1-5, with D possibly being TRBD1 (6 bases). Trimming removed 6 bases from V and 1 base from J, with 13 bases in between. The CDR3 is 15 residues long. Germline V lookup: CDR1 SNHLY, CDR2 FYNNEI. The CDR3 DNA reads TGTGCCAGCAGCAGACAGGATTTGAGCAATCAGCCCCAGCATTTT. Residues: CASSRQDLSNQPQHF.

The chain is built from TRBV29-1 and TRBJ2-1, with a tentative D call TRBD1 (5 bases). CDR1 is SQVTM, CDR2 ANQGSEA, per germline. The CDR3 consists of 15 residues. The V end was cut by 2 bases, the J end by 10 bases, with 21 bases between. In nucleotides, the CDR3 is TGCAGCGTTGAAAGGGTCAGGGTCTTATTGCAAGAGCAGTTCTTC. This gives the protein CSVERVRVLLQEQFF.

A single count supports this clone. The V and J genes are TRBV4-3 and TRBJ2-3; weak D call: TRBD2 (5 bases). The CDR3 is made up of 13 amino acids. Per germline, CDR1 LGHNA and CDR2 YSLEER. V lost 0 bases and J lost 9, with 10 bases in between. The CDR3 is CASSQERVGTQYF. DNA of the CDR3: TGCGCCAGCAGCCAAGAGAGGGTAGGGACGCAGTATTTT.

J is TRBJ1-5 and V is TRBV7-6, with D perhaps matching TRBD1 (6 bases). This CDR3 is 14 amino acids long. Trimming removed 5 bases from V and 5 bases from J, with 13 bases in between. Germline V CDR1 and CDR2: SGHVS, FNYEAQ. CDR3 coding DNA: TGTGCCAGCAGCCTTACTTCAGGGGATCAGCCCCAGCATTTT. Translation gives CASSLTSGDQPQHF.

The V call is TRBV5-1, the J call TRBJ2-6; 7 nucleotides agree with TRBD1. Germline CDR1 and CDR2: SGHRS and YFSETQ. With V trimmed by 1 base and J by 4 bases, 5 bases remained unmatched. The CDR3 sequence is 16 residues long. CDR3 amino acids: CASSLNRGTGANVLTF. The CDR3 DNA reads TGCGCCAGCAGCTTGAACAGGGGTACCGGGGCCAACGTCCTGACTTTC.

The chain couples TRBV2 to TRBJ2-3, with 8 bases identical to TRBD2. The CDR3 has 13 amino acids. The V and J ends lost 8 bases and 3 bases, in that order; junction bases with no gene match: 4. The germline V gene has CDR1 SNHLY and CDR2 FYNNEI. CDR3 sequence: CASYGTRTDTQYF. The CDR3 DNA reads as TGTGCCAGCTATGGGACTAGAACAGATACGCAGTATTTT.